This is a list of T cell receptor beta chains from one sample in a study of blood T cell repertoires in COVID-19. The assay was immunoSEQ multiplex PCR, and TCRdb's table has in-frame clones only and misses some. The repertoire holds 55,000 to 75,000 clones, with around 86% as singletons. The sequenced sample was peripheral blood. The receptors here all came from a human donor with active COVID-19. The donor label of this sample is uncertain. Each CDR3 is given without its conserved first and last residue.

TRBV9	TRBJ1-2	ASSPTRLENGYT
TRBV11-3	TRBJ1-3	ASTRGGEGSGNTIY
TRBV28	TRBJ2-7	ASTSLAGGFYEQY
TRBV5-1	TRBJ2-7	ASSLLPLASAYEQY
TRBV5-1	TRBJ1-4	ASSSQQGNEKLF
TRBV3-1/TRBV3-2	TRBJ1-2	ASSQEGAYGYT
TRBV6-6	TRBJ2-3	ASSRGTDTQY
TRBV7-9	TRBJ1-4	ASSPTEAFNEKLF
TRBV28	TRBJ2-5	ASSRTGEVKTQY
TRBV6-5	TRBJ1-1	ASRPSRGLSTEAF
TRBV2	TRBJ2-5	ASSDVSQETQY
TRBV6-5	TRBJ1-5	ASRGSTGGNQPQH
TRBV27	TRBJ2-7	ASMPWILGEQY
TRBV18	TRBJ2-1	ASSPPDRSSYNEQF
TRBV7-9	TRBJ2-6	ASSLRGSGANVLT
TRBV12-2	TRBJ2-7	ASRLSAGTGFSRQY
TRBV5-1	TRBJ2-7	ASSLYSGGYEQY
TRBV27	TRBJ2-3	ASSSLAGYSTDTQY
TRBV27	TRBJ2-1	ASSPGLAGTNEQF
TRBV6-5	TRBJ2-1	ASRRSPNEQF
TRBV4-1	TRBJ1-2	ASSQADYGYT
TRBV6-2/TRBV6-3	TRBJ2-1	ASSSSPSGNEQF
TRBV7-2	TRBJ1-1	ASSRQSNTEAF
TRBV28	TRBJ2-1	ASQLRHATRISYNEQF
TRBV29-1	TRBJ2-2	SVVQGAHTGELF
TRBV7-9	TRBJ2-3	AGVIGDTQY
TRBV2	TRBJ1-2	ASIPGLTSGDNYGYT
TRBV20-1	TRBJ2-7	SASSSSGTFSYEQY
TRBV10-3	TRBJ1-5	AISDGLNQPQH
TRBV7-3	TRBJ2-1	ASSSPRTSGSSEQF
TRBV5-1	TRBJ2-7	ASSLGTSGLYEQY
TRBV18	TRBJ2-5	ASSPRQTGPQETQY
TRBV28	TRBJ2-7	ASSSPGGGSYEQY
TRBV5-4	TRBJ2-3	ASSQAGAKDTQY
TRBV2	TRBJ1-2	ASTEAGNYGYT
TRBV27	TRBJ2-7	ASGSSSGTYEQY
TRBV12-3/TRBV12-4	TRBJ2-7	ASTRTQLNEQY
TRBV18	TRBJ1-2	ASSPGTGVYYGYT
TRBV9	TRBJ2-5	ASSVVPAGLETQY
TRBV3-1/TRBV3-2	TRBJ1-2	ASSQDLRGYT
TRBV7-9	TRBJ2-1	ASSLRLAGNNEQF
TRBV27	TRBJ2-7	ASSWTGAGYEQY
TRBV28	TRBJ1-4	ASTQGDRTLEKLF
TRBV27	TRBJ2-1	ASSAGLGGEQF
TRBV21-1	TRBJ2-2	ASSNWAADTGELF
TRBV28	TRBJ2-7	ASGPPGPGGSEQY
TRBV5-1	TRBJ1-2	ASSLGGPYGYT
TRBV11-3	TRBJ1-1	ASSLDSGAEAF